This T cell receptor beta chain was profiled in a study of blood T cells in healthy people across ages. A J-beta primer mix and a sample-barcoded 5' primer were used in a second PCR of roughly 6 to 12 cycles. One entry per CDR3 protein, called by TCRdb with MiXCR from the 5' RACE reads. The sample has 900,000 to 950,000 distinct CDR3 sequences, approximately 32% seen once; the top ten hold around 9.6%. Per germline, CDR1 DFQATT and CDR2 SNEGSKA (reference sequence). The ends lost 0 bases at V and 5 bases at J; junction bases unmatched: 10. The CDR3 has 17 residues. No fewer than 6 million PBMCs went into each sample. The same data also went into a second study, on T cells of mothers and their children. That source adds: For cDNA synthesis, the complete extracted RNA was used (roughly 1.5 ug per 15 ul).

Material: blood. The clonotype comes from a woman in her thirties or forties in good health. V gene TRBV20-1 combines with J gene TRBJ1-6, with TRBD1 matching 7 bases. The CDR3 is CSARDLVNRGDNSPLHF. The DNA for the CDR3 is TGCAGTGCTAGAGATCTGGTGAACAGGGGTGATAATTCACCCCTCCACTTT.